The clone carrying this TCR beta chain was counted between two and nine times. Antigen specificity is unknown. These data are taken from a study of regulatory T cells in long-lasting Graves disease. Study findings and constraints: Accuracy may have suffered from the small sample size.

The time point here: newly diagnosed GD, antithyroid drugs for less than 3 months. The TCR library used RNA extracted from PBMCs. Trimming took 2 bases from V and 4 from J, leaving 9 bases between them. This CDR3 contains 14 residues. The germline CDR1 and CDR2 sequences are SGHVS and FQNEAQ. Researchers made TCR beta libraries by using iRepertoire HTBI primers and running Arm-PCR on CDR3 regions. From the multiplex PCR reads, TCRdb called clonotypes with MiXCR, one entry per CDR3 protein. The sample shows approximately 360,000 distinct CDR3 sequences, approximately 12% of them seen only once. These data were also filed under a second study, of T cells in Graves' hyperthyroidism and ophthalmopathy. That work adds: A set of HTBI primers served as the primers for a first-round RT-PCR of the TCR CDR3.

Here the sequenced sample was peripheral blood mononuclear cells (PBMCs), taken at new diagnosis, from a patient treated with antithyroid drugs. The V and J genes are TRBV7-8 and TRBJ1-5, with D hard to call. The clonotype was recovered from a woman aged 18 to 35 with Graves disease. Here the CDR3 DNA reads TGTGCCAGCAGCTTAACCAGAATAAATCAGCCCCAGCATTTT. This gives the protein CASSLTRINQPQHF.